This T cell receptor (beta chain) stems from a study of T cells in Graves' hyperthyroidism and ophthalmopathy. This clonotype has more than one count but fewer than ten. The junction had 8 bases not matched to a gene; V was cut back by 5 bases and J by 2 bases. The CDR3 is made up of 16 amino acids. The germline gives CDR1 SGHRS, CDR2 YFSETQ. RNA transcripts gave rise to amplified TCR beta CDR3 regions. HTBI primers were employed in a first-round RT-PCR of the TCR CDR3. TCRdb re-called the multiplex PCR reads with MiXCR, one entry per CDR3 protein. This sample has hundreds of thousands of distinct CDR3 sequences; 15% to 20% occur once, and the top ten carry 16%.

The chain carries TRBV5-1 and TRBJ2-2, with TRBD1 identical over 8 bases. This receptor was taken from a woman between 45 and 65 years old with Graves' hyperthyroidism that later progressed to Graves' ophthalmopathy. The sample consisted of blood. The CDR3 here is CASRLRQGSNTGELFF. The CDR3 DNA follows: TGCGCCAGCAGATTACGACAGGGGAGCAACACCGGGGAGCTGTTTTTT.